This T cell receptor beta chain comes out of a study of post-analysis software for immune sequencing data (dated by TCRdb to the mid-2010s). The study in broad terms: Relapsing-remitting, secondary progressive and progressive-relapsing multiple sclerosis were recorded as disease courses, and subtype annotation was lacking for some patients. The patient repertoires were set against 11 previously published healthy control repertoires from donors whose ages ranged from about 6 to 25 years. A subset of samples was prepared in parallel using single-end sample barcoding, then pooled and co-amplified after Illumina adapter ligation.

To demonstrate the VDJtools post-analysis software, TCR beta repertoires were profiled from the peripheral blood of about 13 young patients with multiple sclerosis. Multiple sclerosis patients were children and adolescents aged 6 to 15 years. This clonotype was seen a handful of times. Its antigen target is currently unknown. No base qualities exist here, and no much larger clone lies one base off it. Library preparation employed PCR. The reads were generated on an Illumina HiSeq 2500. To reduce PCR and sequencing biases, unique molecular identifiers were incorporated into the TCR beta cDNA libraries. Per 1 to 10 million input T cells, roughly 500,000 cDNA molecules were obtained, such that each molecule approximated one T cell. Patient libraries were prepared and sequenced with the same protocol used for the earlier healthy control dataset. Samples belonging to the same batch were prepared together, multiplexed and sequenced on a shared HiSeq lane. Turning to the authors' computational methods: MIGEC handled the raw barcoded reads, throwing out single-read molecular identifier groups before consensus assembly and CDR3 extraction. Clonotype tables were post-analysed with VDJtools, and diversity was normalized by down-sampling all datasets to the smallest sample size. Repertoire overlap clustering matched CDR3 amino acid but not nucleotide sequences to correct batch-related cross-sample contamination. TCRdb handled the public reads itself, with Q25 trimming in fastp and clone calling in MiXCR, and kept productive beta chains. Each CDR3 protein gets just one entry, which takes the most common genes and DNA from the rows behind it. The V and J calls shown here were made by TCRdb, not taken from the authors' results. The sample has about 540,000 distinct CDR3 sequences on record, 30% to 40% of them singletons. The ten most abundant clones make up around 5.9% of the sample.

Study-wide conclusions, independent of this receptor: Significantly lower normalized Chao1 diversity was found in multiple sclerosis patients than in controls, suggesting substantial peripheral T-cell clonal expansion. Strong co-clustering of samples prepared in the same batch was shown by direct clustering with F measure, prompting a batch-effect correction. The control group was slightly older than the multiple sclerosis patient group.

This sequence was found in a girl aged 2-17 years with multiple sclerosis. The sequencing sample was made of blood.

The nucleotide sequence reads as follows: TGTGCCAGCAGCTTAGGGGAGGGGGGTTCGTATGGCTACACCTTC. The resulting protein is CASSLGEGGSYGYTF. Here the chain combines TRBV7-8 and TRBJ1-2; the D segment could be TRBD1, given 6 matching bases. The trim is 1 base for V and 5 bases for J, with a gap of 14 bases between the germline ends. The CDR3 runs 15 residues from the cysteine to the phenylalanine. Solely the CDR3 DNA is kept, with 45 bases framed from the first base. CDR1 SGHVS and CDR2 FQNEAQ were looked up in the germline V gene.